A single T cell receptor (beta chain) is shown here with its context. The time point denotes: newly diagnosed GD, antithyroid drugs for less than 3 months. The TCR library was made from RNA extracted from PBMCs. The germline gives CDR1 DFQATT, CDR2 SNEGSKA (reference sequence). This CDR3 comprises 17 residues. J lost 7 bases, V lost 3 bases, and 13 bases had no gene match. This record belongs to a study of regulatory T cells in long-lasting Graves disease. Building the TCR beta libraries relied on iRepertoire HTBI primers, and CDR3 regions underwent Arm-PCR. TCRdb re-called the multiplex PCR reads through MiXCR, storing one row per CDR3 protein. Found here are 440,000 or so distinct CDR3 sequences, 15% to 20% of them singletons; the top ten hold about 10%. The sample also formed part of further work on T cells in Graves' hyperthyroidism and ophthalmopathy. That work contributes: Clinical symptoms, serum thyroxine, TRAb, thyroid ultrasound and orbital computed tomography informed diagnoses. Progression to ophthalmopathy was predicted a median of approximately 6.4 months early.

The receptor was isolated from a woman aged 25 to 39 with Graves disease. V is TRBV20-1 and J is TRBJ2-1; 12 nucleotides align to TRBD2. Source: peripheral blood mononuclear cells (PBMCs), taken at new diagnosis, from a patient treated with antithyroid drugs. The CDR3 region is CSARWPSGRASENEQFF. For the CDR3, the DNA is TGCAGTGCTAGGTGGCCTAGCGGGAGGGCCAGCGAGAATGAGCAGTTCTTC.